The sequence of this T cell receptor (beta chain) was determined in a study of post-analysis software for immune sequencing data. Whole-study findings and limits: The five TRBV segments detected at higher frequency in patients than in controls included TRBV5-6, TRBV5-1 and TRBV20-1.

The library was made from cDNA and included unique molecular identifiers. MiXCR, run by TCRdb on the PCR reads, gives a single entry per CDR3 protein. Here the sample spans 450,000 to 700,000 distinct CDR3 sequences, 44% being singletons. Germline V gene data show CDR1 as ENHRY and CDR2 as SYGVKD. V was cut by 5 bases and J by 0 bases, with 14 bases left in between. The CDR3 extends over 16 amino acids. Comment on this clonotype: Its antigen is not known.

This sequence was found in a girl between 5 and 17 years old with multiple sclerosis. The chain recombines TRBV10-3 with TRBJ2-1; possible D gene TRBD2, 6 bases. Material: blood. The CDR3 nucleotides are TGTGCCATCAGTCCGGGTGCCGGGAGCTCCTACAATGAGCAGTTCTTC. This sequence encodes CAISPGAGSSYNEQFF.